These T cell receptor beta chains were read from a single sample in a study of blood T cell repertoires in COVID-19. Using immunoSEQ multiplex PCR, the repertoire was profiled, and TCRdb retains in-frame clones only, with some absent. This table has about 150,000 clones, 82% appearing once. The sequencing sample was made of peripheral blood. All receptors come from a human donor with acute or convalescent COVID-19. The donor label of this sample is uncertain. Each CDR3 is given with its conserved first and last residue.

length	V	J	CDR3
16	TRBV7-8	TRBJ1-3	CASSLQLGGSGNTIYF
16	TRBV18	TRBJ1-2	CASSPLEQGANYGYTF
17	TRBV4-3	TRBJ1-4	CASSQEGGARLNEKLFF
15	TRBV2	TRBJ1-2	CASSEEVVRSYGYTF
15	TRBV21-1	TRBJ2-2	CASRAHRGNTGELFF
16	TRBV6-2/TRBV6-3	TRBJ1-2	CASSSSWTVPGYGYTF
14	TRBV6-5	TRBJ1-1	CASRLQGALGEAFF
14	TRBV6-2/TRBV6-3	TRBJ2-1	CASSHTGLYNEQFF
13	TRBV18	TRBJ1-5	CASSPDGNQPQHF
14	TRBV5-1	TRBJ2-2	CASSSSGNTGELFF
13	TRBV6-2/TRBV6-3	TRBJ1-4	CASSLEMNEKLFF
16	TRBV19	TRBJ2-3	CASSISPGGREDTQYF
16	TRBV19	TRBJ1-1	CASSMRQGLRSTEAFF
15	TRBV6-2/TRBV6-3	TRBJ2-3	CASSGGGAGEDTQYF
12	TRBV6-2/TRBV6-3	TRBJ2-3	CASSYSAGSQYF